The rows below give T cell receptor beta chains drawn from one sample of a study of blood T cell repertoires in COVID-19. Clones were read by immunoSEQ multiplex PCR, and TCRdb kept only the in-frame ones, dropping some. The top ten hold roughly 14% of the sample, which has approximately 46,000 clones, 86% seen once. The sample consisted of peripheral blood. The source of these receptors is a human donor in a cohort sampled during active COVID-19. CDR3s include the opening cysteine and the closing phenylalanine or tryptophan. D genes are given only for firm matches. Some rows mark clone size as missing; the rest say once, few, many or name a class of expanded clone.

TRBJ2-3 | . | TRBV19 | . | CASKSRFVTDTQYF | TGTGCCAGTAAGTCCAGGTTCGTCACAGATACGCAGTATTTT
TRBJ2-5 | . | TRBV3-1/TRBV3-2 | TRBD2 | CASSQGGETQYF | TGTGCCAGCAGCCAGGGGGGGGAGACCCAGTACTTC
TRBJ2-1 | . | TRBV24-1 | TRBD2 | CATSGGLAGGEQFF | TGTGCCACCAGTGGTGGACTAGCGGGAGGTGAGCAGTTCTTC
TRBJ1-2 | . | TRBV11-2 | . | CASSFANPYGYTF | TGTGCCAGCAGCTTTGCGAACCCCTATGGCTACACCTTC
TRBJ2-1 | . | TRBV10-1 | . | CASSDSAGFPNEQFF | TGCGCCAGCAGTGACTCGGCAGGGTTTCCCAATGAGCAGTTCTTC
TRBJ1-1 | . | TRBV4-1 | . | CASSPQGVVTEAFF | TGCGCCAGCAGCCCACAGGGCGTCGTCACTGAAGCTTTCTTT
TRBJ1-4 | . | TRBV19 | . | CASSLGSNEKLFF | TGTGCCAGTAGTTTAGGGAGCAATGAAAAACTGTTTTTT
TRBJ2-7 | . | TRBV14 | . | CASSQGGIPYEQYF | TGTGCCAGCAGCCAAGGAGGGATCCCCTACGAGCAGTACTTC
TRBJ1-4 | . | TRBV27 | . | CASSLPGVNEKLFF | TGTGCCAGCAGTTTACCAGGGGTTAATGAAAAACTGTTTTTT
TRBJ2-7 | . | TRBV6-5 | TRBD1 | CASSYQTGGSYEQYF | TGTGCCAGCAGTTACCAGACAGGGGGCTCCTACGAGCAGTACTTC
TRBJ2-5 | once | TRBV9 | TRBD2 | CASSADAGEETQYF | TGTGCCAGCAGCGCGGATGCGGGGGAAGAGACCCAGTACTTC
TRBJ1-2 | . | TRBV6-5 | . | CASSPKADLGYTF | TGTGCCAGCAGTCCCAAAGCCGATCTTGGCTACACCTTC
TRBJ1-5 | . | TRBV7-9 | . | CASSWRGGAYQPQHF | TGTGCCAGCAGCTGGCGGGGGGGCGCGTATCAGCCCCAGCATTTT
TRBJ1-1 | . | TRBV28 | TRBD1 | CASSQTPSGGFGAFF | TGTGCCAGCAGCCAAACCCCTTCAGGGGGCTTCGGAGCTTTCTTT
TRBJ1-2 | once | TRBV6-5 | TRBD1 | CASRAQTGTYGYTF | TGTGCCAGCAGGGCCCAGACAGGGACTTATGGCTACACCTTC
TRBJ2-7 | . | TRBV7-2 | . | CASSLRVRRGRGISYEQYF | TGTGCCAGCAGCTTAAGGGTGAGGAGGGGAAGGGGAATCTCCTACGAGCAGTACTTC
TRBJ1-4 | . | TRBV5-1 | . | CASSSTGSINEKLFF | TGCGCCAGCAGCTCAACCGGGTCCATAAATGAAAAACTGTTTTTT
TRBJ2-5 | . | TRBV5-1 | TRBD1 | CASSLVGQNTQYF | TGCGCCAGCAGCTTGGTGGGACAGAATACCCAGTACTTC
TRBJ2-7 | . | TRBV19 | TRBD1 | CASSPRTGGEYEQYF | TGTGCCAGTAGTCCCCGGACAGGGGGGGAATACGAGCAGTACTTC
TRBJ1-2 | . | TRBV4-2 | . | CASSQDLTGSGYTF | TGTGCCAGCAGCCAAGATCTGACGGGATCTGGCTACACCTTC